The clone carrying this T cell receptor beta chain was observed a few times. No antigen is known for it. TCRdb reprocessed the reads with MiXCR, giving one entry per CDR3 protein. Seen here are about 530,000 distinct CDR3 sequences, around 27% observed once, and the top ten hold approximately 13%. The CDR3 has 13 amino acids. V lost 4 bases and J lost 5, with 12 bases in between. Germline values: CDR1 MNHNS, CDR2 SASEGT. The record originates from a study of T cell repertoires in cytomegalovirus infection. Study summary: Indicated by public TCR beta signatures were CMV infection and matching HLA type. General observations from the study: HLA-C-restricted, CMV-specific TCR beta clonotypes were dominant ex vivo. Accumulated public TCR beta family frequency recognized individuals carrying CMV together with the relevant HLA.

The V gene is TRBV6-1, the J gene TRBJ2-7; perhaps TRBD2 as D (6 bases). The receptor's source is a human donor in good health (CMV status not recorded). Some clones in this sample may be carry-over from other donors' samples. Source material: PBMCs. CDR3 DNA sequence: TGTGCCAGCAGTGCCGGGAGAGGGAACGAGCAGTACTTC. Amino acid sequence: CASSAGRGNEQYF.